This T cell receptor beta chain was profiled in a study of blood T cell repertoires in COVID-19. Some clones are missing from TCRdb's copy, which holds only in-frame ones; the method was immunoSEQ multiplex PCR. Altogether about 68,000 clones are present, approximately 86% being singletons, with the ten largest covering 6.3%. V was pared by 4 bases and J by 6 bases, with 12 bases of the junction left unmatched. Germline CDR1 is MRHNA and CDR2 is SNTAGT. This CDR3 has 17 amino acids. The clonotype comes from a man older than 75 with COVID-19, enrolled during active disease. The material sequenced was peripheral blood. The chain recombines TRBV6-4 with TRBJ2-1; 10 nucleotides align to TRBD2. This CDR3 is CASSGCHSGGNGNEQFF. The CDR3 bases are TGTGCCAGCAGTGGCTGCCATAGCGGGGGGAACGGCAATGAGCAGTTCTTC.